The 28 T cell receptor beta chains presented below share a single source sample, sequenced in a study of breast tumors, draining lymph nodes, adjacent tissues. MiXCR, run by TCRdb on the multiplex PCR reads, gives a single entry per CDR3 protein. The data show approximately 88,000 distinct CDR3 sequences, approximately 31% seen once. Samples came from axillary lymph nodes draining the breast cancer. Sequenced: axillary lymph node tissue. The receptors shown here come from a female donor with breast cancer. Some clones in this sample may be carry-over from other donors' samples.

The chain recombines TRBV30 with TRBJ1-6, with D tentatively TRBD1 (6 bases). The CDR3 has 14 amino acids. The V gene's germline CDR1 is GTSNPN and CDR2 SVGIG (reference sequence). The V gene lost 5 bases and the J gene lost 7 bases, with 15 bases spanning the gap. The CDR3 protein is CAWPNGGANSPLHF. CDR3 bases: TGTGCCTGGCCTAACGGGGGGGCGAATTCACCCCTCCACTTT.

At least ten counts were recorded for this clonotype. The chain links TRBV9 to TRBJ2-1; D perhaps matches TRBD1 (6 bases). The V gene's germline CDR1 is SGDLS and CDR2 YYNGEE. The V end lost 0 bases, the J end lost 6 bases, and 16 bases lay between the germline ends. There are 16 residues in the CDR3. The CDR3 DNA reads TGTGCCAGCAGCGTAGGAGGGGGAGTTGGGATCAATGAGCAGTTCTTC. This codes for CASSVGGGVGINEQFF.

This sequence joins TRBV11-2 and TRBJ2-2; 7 bases fit TRBD2. This CDR3 comprises 17 residues. V lost 0 bases to trimming and J lost 5 bases; unmatched junction nucleotides: 9. Germline loops: CDR1 SGHAT, CDR2 FQNNGV. The CDR3 DNA reads as TGTGCCAGCAGCTTAGACGGGACTACCGGTAGGACCGGGGAGCTGTTTTTT. Encoded protein: CASSLDGTTGRTGELFF.

This clonotype has a count of ten or more. The rearrangement joins TRBV15 to TRBJ2-7; D is ambiguous. The CDR3 runs to 13 residues. From germline, CDR1 is LNHNV and CDR2 YYDKDF (reference sequence). The V and J ends lost 0 bases and 5 bases respectively, with 8 bases between them. CDR3 amino acids: CATSRDALNEQYF. The CDR3 bases are TGTGCCACCAGCAGAGATGCCCTGAACGAGCAGTACTTC.

This clonotype has at least ten counts. The genes are TRBV7-2 and TRBJ2-1; the D is unclear. V dropped 1 base and J dropped 3 bases, with 7 bases sitting between them. CDR1 is SGHTA and CDR2 is FQGNSA in the germline V gene. The CDR3 is 14 amino acids. The CDR3 coding sequence is TGTGCCAGCAGCTTAGTAAGCCTCTACAATGAGCAGTTCTTC. Protein product: CASSLVSLYNEQFF.

In regard to this clonotype: Mismatch with germline at one junction end may stem from a read error. The chain joins TRBV4-2 to TRBJ1-2; D is perhaps TRBD1 (6 bases). Germline lookup yields CDR1 LGHNA and CDR2 YNFKEQ. The CDR3 consists of 14 residues. The CDR3, as DNA: TGTGCCGGCAGCCAAGGGGGTCTGGCCGCCGGCTACACCTTC. Protein sequence: CAGSQGGLAAGYTF.

This chain uses TRBV14 with TRBJ1-6; D uncertain. From germline, CDR1 is SGHDN and CDR2 FVKESK. CDR3 size: 13 residues. The CDR3 bases are TGTGCAACGACATTGAGGGATAATTCACCCCTCCACTTT. Its protein product is CATTLRDNSPLHF.

The rearrangement links TRBV12-3 or TRBV12-4 to TRBJ1-3, with D unclear. This CDR3 has 12 amino acids. V was pared by 6 bases and J by 3 bases, with 6 bases between. The CDR3 coding sequence is TGTGCCAGCAGCCTGGGTGGAAACACCATATATTTT. Translated, it gives CASSLGGNTIYF.

The chain recombines TRBV29-1 with TRBJ2-7; no reliable D call. V lost 6 bases and J 2 bases, leaving 11 bases between the germline ends. The CDR3 spans 12 residues. Germline V lookup: CDR1 SQVTM, CDR2 ANQGSEA. The CDR3 bases are TGCAGCGTCTCCCTAGGCCCCTACGAGCAGTACTTC. It yields the protein CSVSLGPYEQYF.

Ten or more counts support this clonotype. The rearrangement uses TRBV5-1 and TRBJ2-1; tentatively, D is TRBD2 (5 bases). Germline assignment: CDR1 SGHRS and CDR2 YFSETQ. The CDR3 is 14 amino acids. V was shortened by 1 base and J by 5 bases, with 10 bases between the two germline ends. CDR3 DNA sequence: TGCGCCAGCAGCTTGTTACGGGATAACAATGAGCAGTTCTTC. It specifies CASSLLRDNNEQFF. Supplemented by reference TRBV5-1 and TRBJ2-1, the full variable domain reads KAGVTQTPRYLIKTRGQQVTLSCSPISGHRSVSWYQQTPGQGLQFLFEYFSETQRNKGNFPGRFSGRQFSNSRSEMNVSTLELGDSALYLCASSLLRDNNEQFFGPGTRLTVL.

Ten or more counts support this clonotype. The chain employs TRBV7-2 and TRBJ1-5; D uncertain. Germline-derived CDR1 and CDR2 are SGHTA and FQGNSA. Deletions cut 3 bases from V and 5 bases from J, with 8 bases between. The length of the CDR3 is 13 residues. This CDR3 is CASSFRGDQPQHF. The CDR3 region has the DNA TGTGCCAGCAGCTTCCGGGGAGATCAGCCCCAGCATTTT. Variable domain in full (rest from reference TRBV7-2 and TRBJ1-5): GAGVSQSPSNKVTEKGKDVELRCDPISGHTALYWYRQSLGQGLEFLIYFQGNSAPDKSGLPSDRFSAERTGGSVSTLTIQRTQQEDSAVYLCASSFRGDQPQHFGDGTRLSIL.

This clonotype showed up many times. The chain recombines TRBV20-1 with TRBJ2-7; D perhaps matches TRBD1 (6 bases). The CDR3 extends over 12 amino acids. The germline V and J ends were trimmed by 8 bases and 3 bases, with 14 bases remaining between them. Germline assignment: CDR1 DFQATT and CDR2 SNEGSKA (reference sequence). CDR3 region: CSFDGQHYEQYF. CDR3 DNA: TGCAGTTTCGACGGACAGCACTACGAGCAGTACTTC.

Concerning this clonotype itself: This clone may be a read error of a much larger clone one base away. The chain has TRBV20-1 and TRBJ2-7, with 7 bases identical to TRBD2. The CDR3 is 19 residues long. V shed 0 bases, J shed 2 bases, and the junction held 19 bases outside the gene matches. Germline CDR1 is DFQATT and CDR2 is SNEGSKA (reference sequence). The CDR3 nucleotides are TGCAGTGCTAGAGATTCTCTCGGGACTACCGGGAAAAGACCCTACGAGCAGTACTTC. This sequence encodes CSARDSLGTTGKRPYEQYF.

This clonotype was recorded many times. The rearrangement links TRBV20-1 to TRBJ2-1, with TRBD1 matching 11 bases. V trimming: 0 bases; J trimming: 0 bases; junction bases outside the gene matches: 4. CDR1 is DFQATT, CDR2 SNEGSKA, per germline (reference sequence). This CDR3 is 17 amino acids long. The CDR3 here is CSARDPGQGGSYNEQFF. For the CDR3, the DNA is TGCAGTGCTAGAGATCCGGGACAGGGGGGCTCCTACAATGAGCAGTTCTTC.

In its sample, this clonotype was seen many times. The J gene is TRBJ2-2, the V gene TRBV5-1, with D tentatively TRBD2 (5 bases). The V and J ends lost 2 bases and 2 bases respectively, with 28 bases between them. Looked up from germline, CDR1 is SGHRS and CDR2 is YFSETQ. CDR3 length: 21 amino acids. CDR3 region: CASSFLTGPGVGDGNTGELFF. CDR3 DNA: TGCGCCAGCAGCTTCCTCACCGGCCCCGGGGTCGGCGACGGAAACACCGGGGAGCTGTTTTTT.

This clonotype was counted ten times or more. The chain recombines TRBV7-3 with TRBJ2-7, with D possibly TRBD2 on 6 matching bases. V was shortened by 2 bases and J by 5 bases, with 10 bases between the two germline ends. The germline CDR1 and CDR2 sequences are SGHTA and FQGTGA. The CDR3 spans 13 residues. The CDR3 loop reads CASSLVLANEQYF. Here the CDR3 DNA reads TGTGCCAGCAGCTTAGTGCTAGCGAACGAGCAGTACTTC.

This clonotype was detected many times. V usage is TRBV18 and J usage is TRBJ1-2; D is ambiguous. The V end lost 3 bases, the J end lost 3 bases, and 8 bases lay between the germline ends. CDR1 KGHSH and CDR2 LQKENI come from the germline V gene. The CDR3 is 13 residues long. The CDR3 sequence is CASSPRTDYGYTF. The CDR3 DNA reads as TGTGCCAGCTCACCGAGGACTGACTATGGCTACACCTTC.

This clonotype was seen a few times. A read error may be the cause here, since a much bigger clone is one base away. The chain has TRBV30 and TRBJ1-3; the D is unclear. CDR3 length: 13 residues. Germline CDR1 GTSNPN, CDR2 SVGIG (reference sequence). CDR3 sequence: CAWSASSGNTVYF. The CDR3 DNA sequence: TGTGCCTGGAGTGCGAGCTCTGGAAACACCGTATATTTT.

This rearrangement joins TRBV30 to TRBJ2-2; tentative D call: TRBD2 (6 bases). This CDR3 has 13 residues. Germline values: CDR1 GTSNPN, CDR2 SVGIG (reference sequence). Trimming removed 4 bases at V and 4 bases at J, with 10 bases between. CDR3 DNA: TGTGCCTGGATGCAGGGACTCACCGGGGAGCTGTTTTTT. This encodes CAWMQGLTGELFF.

This clonotype was picked up many times. This chain links TRBV6-2 or TRBV6-3 with TRBJ1-5; 9 bases match TRBD1. Germline V gives CDR1 MNHEY, CDR2 SVGEGT. The CDR3 has 17 residues. The trim removed 8 bases at V and 3 bases at J, leaving 14 bases unmatched. The CDR3 here is CASRLSQDRGPNQPQHF. Written as DNA, the CDR3 is TGTGCCAGCCGCCTTTCTCAGGACAGGGGCCCCAATCAGCCCCAGCATTTT.

This clonotype was seen many times. A read error may produce the germline difference seen at one junction end. Here the CDR3 reads CASSFAPDGSNGHTF. DNA of the CDR3: TGCGCCAGCAGCTTCGCCCCGGACGGGTCCAATGGCCACACCTTC. The V call is TRBV5-1, the J call TRBJ1-2, with D unclear. CDR3 length: 15 residues. Per germline, CDR1 SGHRS and CDR2 YFSETQ.

A word on this clonotype: The missing conserved phenylalanine or tryptophan at the end of this CDR3 makes a read error likely. The DNA is left out, because the CDR3 cannot be placed on it with certainty; the CDR3 is given as TCRdb lists it. The chain combines TRBV18 with TRBJ2-5. Both ends counted, the CDR3 spans 11 residues. Germline V gene sequence: CDR1 KGHSH, CDR2 LQKENI. CDR3 in amino acids: CASSPQETRYS.

This clonotype was seen many times. The rearrangement links TRBV2 to TRBJ1-1, with no clear D. Between the trimmed V and J ends, which lost 3 bases and 5 bases, there was a span of 7 bases. The CDR3 has 12 amino acids. CDR1 and CDR2 (germline): SNHLY, FYNNEI. The DNA for the CDR3 is TGTGCCAGCAGTGACGACGGGACTGAAGCTTTCTTT. Translating it yields CASSDDGTEAFF.

Comment on this clonotype: At one boundary the junction diverges from the germline segment, which might be a read error. The chain has TRBV7-2 and TRBJ2-7; D is unclear. The CDR3 length is 15 residues. Germline V gives CDR1 SGHTA, CDR2 FQGNSA. CDR3 protein: CASGLGLARGYEQRF. The CDR3 bases are TGTGCCAGCGGCTTAGGGTTAGCTAGAGGCTACGAGCAGCGCTTC. The entire variable domain, with the rest obtained from reference TRBV7-2 and TRBJ2-7, is as follows: GAGVSQSPSNKVTEKGKDVELRCDPISGHTALYWYRQSLGQGLEFLIYFQGNSAPDKSGLPSDRFSAERTGGSVSTLTIQRTQQEDSAVYLCASGLGLARGYEQRFGPGTRLTVT.

This clonotype has a handful of counts. A clone one base away is much larger, so this may be a read error. The rearrangement uses TRBV12-3 or TRBV12-4 and TRBJ2-1, with D unresolved. V was shortened by 3 bases and J by 4 bases, with 19 bases between the two germline ends. The CDR3 totals 17 residues. CDR3: CASSFVPLGLGYNEQFF. The CDR3 DNA reads as TGTGCCAGCAGTTTCGTCCCGTTAGGGTTAGGGTACAATGAGCAGTTCTTC.

This clonotype was recorded a few times. The chain joins TRBV9 to TRBJ1-1; no clear D gene. V was shortened by 4 bases and J by 1 base, with 8 bases between the two germline ends. CDR1 is SGDLS, CDR2 YYNGEE, per germline. This CDR3 has 13 amino acids. CDR3 DNA: TGTGCCAGCAGCCAAATATCGAACACTGAAGCTTTCTTT. Protein product: CASSQISNTEAFF. Filled out from reference TRBV9 and TRBJ1-1, the complete variable domain reads DSGVTQTPKHLITATGQRVTLRCSPRSGDLSVYWYQQSLDQGLQFLIQYYNGEERAKGNILERFSAQQFPDLHSELNLSSLELGDSALYFCASSQISNTEAFFGQGTRLTVV.

Points on this clonotype: The conserved phenylalanine or tryptophan is not found at the CDR3 terminus, so this likely reflects a read error. This rearrangement joins TRBV19 to TRBJ2-7, with TRBD2 identical over 10 bases. This CDR3 spans 16 amino acids. The V segment lost 3 bases and the J segment 4 bases; nucleotides outside the gene matches: 9. Germline V gene lookup returns CDR1 LNHDA and CDR2 SQIVND (reference sequence). The CDR3 bases are TGTGCCAGTAGTATGGGTTCTAGCGGGAGACGATACGAGCAGTACTCC. Encoded protein: CASSMGSSGRRYEQYS.

This clonotype was picked up a small number of times. A much larger clone differs by one base, so this may be a read error. The chain combines TRBV19 with TRBJ2-7, with 10 bases aligning to TRBD2. Losses at the gene ends were 8 bases for V and 3 bases for J; bases not matched to a gene: 10. Germline loops: CDR1 LNHDA, CDR2 SQIVND (reference sequence). This CDR3 is built from 15 residues. The CDR3 region has the DNA TGTGCCAGTGGTCTGAAGCGGGAGGGCGGCTACGAGCAGTACTTC. Its protein product is CASGLKREGGYEQYF.